The next 21 T cell receptor beta chains were all read from a single sample in a study of shared clonotypes between healthy human individuals. The assay was immunoSEQ multiplex PCR, and TCRdb's table has in-frame clones only and misses some. The table records 740,000 or so clones, 60% to 75% of them present only once. Sequenced: memory CD4+ T cells sorted from blood. The subset: CD45RA-negative fraction. The receptors were gathered from a woman aged 25 to 39 in good health.

The table lists this clone with a few counts. V is TRBV5-4 and J is TRBJ2-2; D is undetermined. CDR1 and CDR2 from the germline V gene are SGHNT and YYREEE (reference sequence). Trimming cost V 4 bases and J 3 bases, with 16 bases left between them. The CDR3 is made up of 16 amino acids. The CDR3 protein is CASSLVGGEDTGELFF. DNA of the CDR3: TGTGCCAGCAGCCTCGTAGGCGGTGAGGACACCGGGGAGCTGTTTTTT.

This clone was recorded once. The chain joins TRBV19 to TRBJ2-3; TRBD2 is a possible D gene (6 bases). Germline CDR1 and CDR2: LNHDA and SQIVND (reference sequence). The V and J ends lost 4 bases and 2 bases respectively, with 10 bases between them. The CDR3 covers 14 residues. The CDR3 DNA reads as TGTGCCAGTAGTACAGGGACTTTCACAGATACGCAGTATTTT. It specifies CASSTGTFTDTQYF.

Concerning this clone: In the same sample, other DNA sequences code for this CDR3. This rearrangement joins TRBV5-1 to TRBJ2-5; D gene unclear. Germline values: CDR1 SGHRS, CDR2 YFSETQ. Trimming took 0 bases from V and 5 from J, leaving 5 bases between them. The CDR3 extends over 12 amino acids. The CDR3: CASSLAGETQYF. The CDR3 nucleotides are TGCGCCAGCAGCTTGGCCGGGGAGACCCAGTACTTC.

CDR3 amino acids: CASSPGRRHEKLFF. The CDR3 DNA reads as TGTGCCAGCTCACCGGGGAGGAGGCATGAAAAACTGTTTTTT. The chain is built from TRBV18 and TRBJ1-4; D is unresolved. Germline CDR1 KGHSH, CDR2 LQKENI. V was pared by 3 bases and J by 6 bases, with 11 bases between. The CDR3 has 14 amino acids.

The chain employs TRBV7-6 and TRBJ2-1; D could derive from TRBD1 or TRBD2 (7 bases each). Per germline, CDR1 SGHVS and CDR2 FNYEAQ. The V end was cut by 1 base, the J end by 7 bases, with 14 bases between. This CDR3 is 15 amino acids long. The CDR3 coding sequence is TGTGCCAGCAGCTTAGGCAGGGGGGGTCAAAATGAGCAGTTCTTC. This sequence encodes CASSLGRGGQNEQFF.

The V gene is TRBV25-1, the J gene TRBJ2-1; 7 bases line up with TRBD2. V shed 6 bases and J 3 bases; nucleotides not matched to a gene: 11. CDR1 is MGHDK, CDR2 SYGVNS, per germline. This CDR3 is 16 amino acids long. Here the CDR3 reads CASSEGRGGSYNEQFF. In DNA form, the CDR3 reads TGTGCCAGCAGCGAAGGGAGGGGAGGGAGCTACAATGAGCAGTTCTTC.

This clone was observed at least ten times. The sample has other DNA sequences that encode this CDR3 too. The V gene is TRBV11-1, the J gene TRBJ2-7; D possibly corresponds to TRBD1 (5 bases). V was trimmed by 2 bases and J by 4 bases, leaving 6 bases between them. In germline, CDR1 is SGHAT, CDR2 FQDESV (reference sequence). CDR3 length: 12 amino acids. The CDR3 bases are TGTGCCAGCAGCTTACAGGGTTACGAGCAGTACTTC. Its protein is CASSLQGYEQYF.

The CDR3 DNA sequence: TGTGCCACCAGAGACCCGGATAGGGAAAAACTGTTTTTT. Protein: CATRDPDREKLFF. The rearrangement links TRBV15 to TRBJ1-4, with D hard to call. CDR1 and CDR2 (germline): LNHNV, YYDKDF (reference sequence). The CDR3 sequence is 13 residues long. Trimming pared 6 bases from V and 8 bases from J, leaving 13 bases between.

A note on this clone: The same CDR3 arises from other DNA sequences in this sample as well. V gene TRBV5-1 combines with J gene TRBJ2-1; weak D call: TRBD2 (5 bases). The CDR3 length is 15 residues. The germline CDR1 and CDR2 sequences are SGHRS and YFSETQ. V lost 0 bases to trimming and J lost 1 base, with 8 bases between them. The CDR3 reads CASSLDSVSYNEQFF. DNA for the CDR3: TGCGCCAGCAGCTTGGATAGCGTTTCCTACAATGAGCAGTTCTTC.

The V call is TRBV28, the J call TRBJ2-7; perhaps TRBD1 as D (6 bases). The CDR3 has 15 residues. Trimming took off 2 bases at V and 3 bases at J, with 14 bases between the two ends. Per the germline V gene, CDR1 is MDHEN and CDR2 is SYDVKM. CDR3 coding DNA: TGTGCCAGCAGTTTAGCCGGCAGGGGATACTACGAGCAGTACTTC. Its translation: CASSLAGRGYYEQYF.

The chain couples TRBV2 to TRBJ2-7; possible D gene TRBD2, 6 bases. With 6 bases removed from V and 5 bases from J, the gap between germline ends came to 23 bases. This CDR3 is built from 16 residues. CDR1 and CDR2 from the germline V gene are SNHLY and FYNNEI. CDR3 protein: CASSLGWGERPNEQYF. CDR3 DNA sequence: TGTGCCAGCAGCCTCGGATGGGGGGAACGACCCAACGAGCAGTACTTC.

As to this clone: This specimen includes other DNA sequences encoding the same CDR3. The rearrangement links TRBV2 to TRBJ2-2; TRBD2 agrees at 11 bases. Per the germline V gene, CDR1 is SNHLY and CDR2 is FYNNEI. The CDR3 has 15 residues. With 6 bases clipped from V and 3 bases from J, the junction kept 3 bases outside the gene matches. The CDR3 DNA follows: TGTGCCAGCAGCGGACTAGCGGGTTACACCGGGGAGCTGTTTTTT. It translates to CASSGLAGYTGELFF.

This clone was found a few times. The J gene is TRBJ2-7, the V gene TRBV18; possibly TRBD2 for D (6 bases). CDR1 KGHSH and CDR2 LQKENI come from the germline V gene. This CDR3 region has 17 residues. The V end was cut by 3 bases, the J end by 6 bases, with 24 bases between. The CDR3 is CASSPIRETTRGAEQYF. CDR3 DNA sequence: TGTGCCAGCTCACCGATCCGCGAAACAACCCGCGGGGCCGAGCAGTACTTC.

Worth noting for this clone: The same CDR3 arises from other DNA sequences in this sample as well. V gene TRBV6-5 combines with J gene TRBJ1-2, with D perhaps TRBD1 (6 bases). This CDR3 contains 13 residues. V lost 6 bases and J lost 2, with 10 bases in between. CDR1 MNHEY and CDR2 SVGAGI come from the germline V gene. The CDR3 DNA reads TGTGCCAGCAGCCTGAGGGGGAACTATGGCTACACCTTC. As protein: CASSLRGNYGYTF.

The chain links TRBV15 to TRBJ2-3; D remains unclear. The CDR3 is 16 residues long. The V end lost 0 bases, the J end lost 2 bases, and 12 bases lay between the germline ends. Per germline, CDR1 LNHNV and CDR2 YYDKDF (reference sequence). CDR3: CATSRDLHYLTDTQYF. DNA of the CDR3: TGTGCCACCAGCAGAGATCTGCACTACCTCACAGATACGCAGTATTTT.

This clone was counted a few times. The chain links TRBV25-1 to TRBJ1-3; D is unresolved. The ends were cut back, 7 bases at V and 0 bases at J, with 10 bases in the middle. This CDR3 is built from 14 residues. Germline CDR1 and CDR2: MGHDK and SYGVNS. The CDR3 is CASISSLSGNTIYF. For the CDR3, the DNA is TGTGCCAGCATCTCCAGTCTCTCTGGAAACACCATATATTTT.

The chain employs TRBV6-5 and TRBJ2-1; 10 nucleotides line up with TRBD2. The CDR3 covers 13 residues. The J segment lost 5 bases and the V segment lost 8 bases, leaving 3 bases of the junction unmatched. Germline CDR1 is MNHEY and CDR2 is SVGAGI. CDR3 in DNA: TGTGCCAGCCGGACTAGCGGAAACAATGAGCAGTTCTTC. It encodes CASRTSGNNEQFF.

This chain joins TRBV7-9 and TRBJ2-6; TRBD1 matches at 7 bases. This CDR3 contains 18 residues. The J segment lost 3 bases and the V segment lost 5 bases, leaving 13 bases of the junction unmatched. Germline CDR1 reads SEHNR; CDR2 reads FQNEAQ (reference sequence). The CDR3 loop is CASSLRTGPSGGANVLTF. The CDR3 DNA is TGTGCCAGCAGCCTAAGGACAGGCCCCAGTGGTGGGGCCAACGTCCTGACTTTC.

Concerning this clone: In the same sample, other DNA sequences code for this CDR3. V gene TRBV19 combines with J gene TRBJ2-2; the D gene is possibly TRBD2 (6 bases). Deletions cut 3 bases from V and 1 base from J, with 9 bases between. This CDR3 has 15 amino acids. Germline V gene sequence: CDR1 LNHDA, CDR2 SQIVND (reference sequence). The CDR3, as DNA: TGTGCCAGTAGTATCGGGGGAGGGAACACCGGGGAGCTGTTTTTT. The encoded protein is CASSIGGGNTGELFF.

A single count supports this clone. The chain carries TRBV18 and TRBJ1-5, with a possible D match to TRBD1 (6 bases). Germline assignment: CDR1 KGHSH and CDR2 LQKENI. Deletions cut 3 bases from V and 4 bases from J, with 22 bases between. The CDR3 covers 18 residues. The CDR3 loop is CASSPYRGQQAGNQPQHF. The CDR3 DNA follows: TGTGCCAGCTCACCCTATAGGGGACAACAAGCGGGAAATCAGCCCCAGCATTTT.

This chain connects TRBV7-8 to TRBJ1-1; D not resolved. Germline V CDR1 and CDR2: SGHVS, FQNEAQ. V lost 5 bases and J lost 1, with 8 bases in between. This CDR3 comprises 13 residues. Written as DNA, the CDR3 is TGTGCCAGCAGCCTGGACCCGAACACTGAAGCTTTCTTT. Amino acids: CASSLDPNTEAFF.